This T cell receptor (beta chain) stems from a study of molecular identifiers for immune sequencing clone quantification. Study-level findings and limits: Clones that had above 20 RNA copies took up over 97% of effector molecules but under 1% in naive cells.

Germline V gene sequence: CDR1 MGHRA, CDR2 YSYEKL. With 1 base removed from V and 2 bases from J, the gap between germline ends came to 9 bases. The CDR3 consists of 14 residues. TCRdb reprocessed the PCR reads via MiXCR and lists one record per CDR3 protein. The table records approximately 550,000 distinct CDR3 sequences, 25% of them present only once. Concerning this clonotype itself: Its antigen is unidentified.

The TCR sequence derives from a human donor in good health. Some libraries in this study had Jurkat cell RNA spiked in. Source material: naive CD8+ T cells from blood, with Jurkat cell RNA spiked in. Subset in this sample: FACS-sorted CD8+CD4-CCR7+CD45RA+ naive T cells. The genes are TRBV4-1 and TRBJ2-7; D may be TRBD2 (5 bases). This CDR3 reads CASSQGLATYEQYF. In DNA, the CDR3 is TGCGCCAGCAGCCAAGGCCTAGCAACCTACGAGCAGTACTTC.